This TCR beta chain derives from a study of blood T cell repertoires in COVID-19. In germline, CDR1 is LGHNA, CDR2 YNFKEQ. J gave up 7 bases and V 5 bases, and 10 bases lay outside the gene matches. This CDR3 is built from 15 residues. Those enrolled, adults aged roughly 18 to 90 years, came from 20 to 25 US areas. Produced via immunoSEQ multiplex PCR; TCRdb's table is partial and in-frame only. The sample shows under 250,000 clones, over 80% of them seen only once. The sequence was collected from a woman aged 25 to 39 with acute COVID-19. The J gene is TRBJ1-4, the V gene TRBV4-2; 7 nucleotides match TRBD1. Sequencing was carried out using PBMCs or T cells enriched from blood (not recorded which). CDR3 sequence: CASSTTTGMGEKLFF. The CDR3 bases are TGTGCCAGCAGCACTACGACAGGGATGGGTGAAAAACTGTTTTTT.